This TCR beta chain was captured by sequencing in a study of T cell responses to AZD1222 COVID-19 vaccine. Regarding the study as a whole: Reportedly, nearly half of unique spike TCRs recognized epitopes outside B.1.351/B.1.1.7 mutations.

The CDR3 consists of 14 residues. V was trimmed by 6 bases and J by 0 bases, leaving 11 bases between them. Germline CDR1 reads KGHSH; CDR2 reads LQKENI. Sequencing was performed with immunoSEQ multiplex PCR; in TCRdb, only in-frame clones are kept and a portion is missing. The data contain 95,000 to 150,000 clones, approximately 90% of them singletons. Comment on this clone: Its antigen is undetermined.

This receptor was taken from an adult who received the AZD1222 COVID-19 vaccine. The V gene is TRBV18, the J gene TRBJ2-5; D not certain. The specimen comprised peripheral blood, sampled 28 days after the second AZD1222 dose. The CDR3 is CASSARWNQETQYF. The CDR3 nucleotides are TGTGCCAGCTCTGCTAGGTGGAACCAAGAGACCCAGTACTTC. The variable domain in full, completed from reference TRBV18 and TRBJ2-5, reads NAGVMQNPRHLVRRRGQEARLRCSPMKGHSHVYWYRQLPEEGLKFMVYLQKENIIDESGMPKERFSAEFPKEGPSILRIQQVVRGDSAAYFCASSARWNQETQYFGPGTRLLVL.